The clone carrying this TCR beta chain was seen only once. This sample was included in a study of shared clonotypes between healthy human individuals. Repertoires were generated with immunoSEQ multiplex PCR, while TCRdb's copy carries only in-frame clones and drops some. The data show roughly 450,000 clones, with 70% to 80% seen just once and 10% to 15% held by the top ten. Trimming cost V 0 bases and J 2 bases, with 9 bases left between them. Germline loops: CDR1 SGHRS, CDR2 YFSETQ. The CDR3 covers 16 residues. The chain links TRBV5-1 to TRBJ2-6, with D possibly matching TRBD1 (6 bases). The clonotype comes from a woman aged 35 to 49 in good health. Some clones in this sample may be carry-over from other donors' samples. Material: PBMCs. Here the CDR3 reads CASSLARTAGANVLTF. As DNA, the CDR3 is TGCGCCAGCAGCTTGGCCCGGACAGCTGGGGCCAACGTCCTGACTTTC.